This paragraph covers one TCR beta chain sequence. Seattle researchers signed up patients amid active infection and tracked them longitudinally. Authors' methods: Estimated nucleated cell counts came from reference gene primer amplification. The table came from immunoSEQ multiplex PCR; TCRdb's copy has only in-frame clones and leaves some out. The V and J calls and clone size are taken from that table; D and trimming were inferred from the DNA. The sample yields about 210,000 clones, 82% seen once. The sample comes from a study of blood T cell repertoires in COVID-19. Study background: Acute-phase and convalescent COVID-19 samples originated in the United States, Italy and Spain. PBMCs, B-cell-depleted T cells, or T cells provided the cDNA or gDNA that made up the material.

This CDR3 has 16 residues. V was trimmed by 1 base and J by 6 bases, leaving 16 bases between them. From germline, CDR1 is SEHNR and CDR2 FQNEAQ (reference sequence). Input material: peripheral blood. This receptor was identified in a woman aged 60-70 years with COVID-19, enrolled during active disease. The chain has TRBV7-9 and TRBJ1-5, with D perhaps TRBD1 (6 bases). CDR3 protein: CASSLDGGLGGQPQHF. In nucleotides, the CDR3 is TGTGCCAGCAGCTTAGATGGGGGCTTGGGTGGTCAGCCCCAGCATTTT.